The table lists the clone carrying this T cell receptor (beta chain) with a few counts. Its antigen is unidentified. The data were taken from a study of post-analysis software for immune sequencing data. Study information: The cohort encompassed relapsing-remitting, secondary progressive and progressive-relapsing multiple sclerosis disease courses. Study results and limitations: Normalized Chao1 diversity in multiple sclerosis patients fell significantly below that of controls. Samples sharing a preparation batch grouped tightly together when assessed by F measure.

Unique molecular identifiers were present in the TCR beta cDNA libraries. Each sample of roughly 0.95 to 10 million input T cells yielded around 500,000 cDNA molecules, so each molecule approximated one T cell. TCRdb re-derived calls from the PCR reads in MiXCR, one entry per CDR3 protein. Of under 650,000 distinct CDR3 sequences listed, about 40% were seen once; the top ten hold 1.5% to 2%. The sequencing sample was made of blood. This TCR was recovered from a girl between 5 and 17 years old with multiple sclerosis.

CDR3 loop: CASSLETEPLHF. The CDR3 DNA reads TGTGCCAGCAGCTTAGAAACGGAACCCCTCCACTTT. The genes are TRBV7-9 and TRBJ1-6; D is unresolved. Deletions cut 1 base from V and 12 bases from J, with 7 bases between. This CDR3 spans 12 amino acids. Germline lookup yields CDR1 SEHNR and CDR2 FQNEAQ (reference sequence).